The 2 T cell receptor beta chains reported below all come from one sample, sequenced in a study of a mutant IDH1 vaccine in newly diagnosed glioma. Described time point: week 11, during vaccination. All doses held 300 ug of mutant IDH1 20-mer peptide, with topical imiquimod. Their antigens remain unidentified. Data came from immunoSEQ multiplex PCR; TCRdb stores just in-frame clones and leaves some out. The table shows roughly 130,000 clones, with over 75% occurring only once. The sample consisted of PBMCs, taken from a glioma patient whose treatment included an IDH1 peptide vaccine. These receptor sequences come from a man aged 40-55 years with glioma.

This clone is a singleton in its sample. The V gene is TRBV6-1, the J gene TRBJ2-1; D unresolved. From germline, CDR1 is MNHNS and CDR2 SASEGT. Trimming cost V 10 bases and J 5 bases, with 15 bases left between them. There are 13 residues in the CDR3. The CDR3 here is CATTLDVHNEQFF. CDR3 in DNA: TGTGCCACCACTCTTGACGTTCACAATGAGCAGTTCTTC.

The chain couples TRBV7-9 to TRBJ1-1; D not resolved. Trimming cost V 7 bases and J 4 bases, with 10 bases left between them. CDR1 SEHNR and CDR2 FQNEAQ come from the germline V gene (reference sequence). This CDR3 is 12 amino acids long. CDR3 sequence reads: CASTLGGTEAFF. The CDR3 DNA reads TGTGCCAGCACCCTCGGAGGCACTGAAGCTTTCTTT.